In its sample, the clone carrying this T cell receptor (beta chain) was seen once. The protocol was immunoSEQ multiplex PCR, while the TCRdb copy is restricted to in-frame clones and leaves out a portion. The profile shows under 95,000 clones, roughly 90% of them singletons. This record comes from a study of T cell changes during pregnancy in multiple sclerosis. This CDR3 has 14 amino acids. V was pared by 3 bases and J by 3 bases, with 3 bases of the junction left unmatched. CDR1 and CDR2 from the germline V gene are MNHEY and SMNVEV (reference sequence). The origin of this receptor is a female donor with multiple sclerosis, enrolled in a pregnancy study. Sequenced material: peripheral blood, taken in the second trimester of pregnancy. This chain joins TRBV27 and TRBJ2-7, with TRBD1 matching 9 bases. The chain's CDR3 is CASSFDRGYYEQYF. DNA of the CDR3: TGTGCCAGCAGTTTCGACAGGGGGTACTACGAGCAGTACTTC.